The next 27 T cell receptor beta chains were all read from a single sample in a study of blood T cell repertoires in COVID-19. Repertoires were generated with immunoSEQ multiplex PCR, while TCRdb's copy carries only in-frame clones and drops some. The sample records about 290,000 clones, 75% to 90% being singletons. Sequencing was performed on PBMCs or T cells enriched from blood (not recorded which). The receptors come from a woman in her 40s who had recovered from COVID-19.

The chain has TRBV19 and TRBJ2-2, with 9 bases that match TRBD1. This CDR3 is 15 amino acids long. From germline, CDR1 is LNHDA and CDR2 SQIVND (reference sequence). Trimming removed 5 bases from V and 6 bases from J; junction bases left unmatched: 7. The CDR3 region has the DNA TGTGCCAGTAGTGCCCTACGGACAGGGGCCGGGGAGCTGTTTTTT. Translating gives CASSALRTGAGELFF.

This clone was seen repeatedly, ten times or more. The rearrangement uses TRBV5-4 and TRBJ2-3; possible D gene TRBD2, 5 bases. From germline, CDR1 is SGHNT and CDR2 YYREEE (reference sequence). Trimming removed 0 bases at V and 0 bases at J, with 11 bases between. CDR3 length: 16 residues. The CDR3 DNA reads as TGTGCCAGCAGCTTGGCCGGGAAATCCAGCACAGATACGCAGTATTTT. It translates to CASSLAGKSSTDTQYF.

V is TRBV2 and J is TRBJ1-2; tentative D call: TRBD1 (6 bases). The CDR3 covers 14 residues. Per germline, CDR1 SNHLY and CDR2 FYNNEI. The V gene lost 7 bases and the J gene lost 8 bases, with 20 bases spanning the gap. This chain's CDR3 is CASKEQEGGLGYTF. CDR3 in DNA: TGTGCCAGCAAAGAGCAGGAGGGGGGGCTGGGCTACACCTTC.

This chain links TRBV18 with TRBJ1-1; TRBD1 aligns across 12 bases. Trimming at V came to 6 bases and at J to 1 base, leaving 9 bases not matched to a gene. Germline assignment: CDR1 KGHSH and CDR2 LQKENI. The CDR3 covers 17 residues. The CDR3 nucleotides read TGTGCCAGCTCTCAGGTCCCGGGACAGGGGGCGAACACTGAAGCTTTCTTT. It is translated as CASSQVPGQGANTEAFF.

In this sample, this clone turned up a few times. CDR3 loop: CASSLGGQNTEAFF. For the CDR3, the DNA is TGTGCCAGCAGCTTAGGGGGACAGAACACTGAAGCTTTCTTT. This sequence joins TRBV13 and TRBJ1-1; D is possibly TRBD1 (6 bases). The V end lost 0 bases, the J end lost 1 base, and 6 bases lay between the germline ends. The V gene's germline CDR1 is PRHDT and CDR2 FYEKMQ (reference sequence). The CDR3 totals 14 residues.

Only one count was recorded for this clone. This CDR3 reads CASSLPRQGGHEQYF. CDR3 nucleotides: TGTGCCAGCAGCTTACCTAGGCAGGGGGGCCACGAGCAGTACTTC. V gene TRBV11-2 combines with J gene TRBJ2-7, with D tentatively TRBD1 (7 bases). The germline CDR1 and CDR2 sequences are SGHAT and FQNNGV. V gave up 2 bases and J gave up 5 bases, with 16 bases separating them. The CDR3 runs to 15 residues. Full variable domain (rest looked up from reference TRBV11-2 and TRBJ2-7): EAGVAQSPRYKIIEKRQSVAFWCNPISGHATLYWYQQILGQGPKLLIQFQNNGVVDDSQLPKDRFSAERLKGVDSTLKIQPAKLEDSAVYLCASSLPRQGGHEQYFGPGTRLTVT.

This chain's CDR3 is CASSLGGSGDTGELFF. In DNA, the CDR3 is TGTGCCAGCAGCTTGGGGGGTAGCGGGGACACCGGGGAGCTGTTTTTT. The chain joins TRBV5-4 to TRBJ2-2, with TRBD2 identical over 8 bases. V trimming: 0 bases; J trimming: 3 bases; junction bases outside the gene matches: 4. CDR1 is SGHNT, CDR2 YYREEE, per germline (reference sequence). CDR3 size: 16 residues.

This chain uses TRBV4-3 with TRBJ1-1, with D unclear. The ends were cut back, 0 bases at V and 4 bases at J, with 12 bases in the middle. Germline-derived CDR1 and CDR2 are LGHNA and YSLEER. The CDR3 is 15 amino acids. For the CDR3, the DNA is TGCGCCAGCAGCCAAGATCTGAGTGGTTTCACTGAAGCTTTCTTT. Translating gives CASSQDLSGFTEAFF.

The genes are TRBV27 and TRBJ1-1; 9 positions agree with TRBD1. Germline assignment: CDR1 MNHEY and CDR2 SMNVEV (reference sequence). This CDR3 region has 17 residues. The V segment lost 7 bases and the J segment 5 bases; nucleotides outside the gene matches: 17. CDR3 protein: CASTLRWTGARMTEAFF. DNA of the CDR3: TGTGCCAGCACCCTTCGCTGGACAGGGGCGAGAATGACTGAAGCTTTCTTT.

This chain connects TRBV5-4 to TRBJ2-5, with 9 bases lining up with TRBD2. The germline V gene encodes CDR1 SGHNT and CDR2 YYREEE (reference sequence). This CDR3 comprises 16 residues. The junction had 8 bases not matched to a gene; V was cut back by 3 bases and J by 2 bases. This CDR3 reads CASSSRLAAGQETQYF. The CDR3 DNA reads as TGTGCCAGCAGCTCGCGACTAGCGGCGGGGCAAGAGACCCAGTACTTC.

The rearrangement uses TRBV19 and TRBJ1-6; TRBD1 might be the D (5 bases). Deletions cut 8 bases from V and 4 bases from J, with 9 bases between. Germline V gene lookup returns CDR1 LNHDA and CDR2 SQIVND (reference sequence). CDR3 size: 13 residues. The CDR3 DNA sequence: TGTGCCAGTGCGGGACGGTATAATTCACCCCTCCACTTT. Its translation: CASAGRYNSPLHF.

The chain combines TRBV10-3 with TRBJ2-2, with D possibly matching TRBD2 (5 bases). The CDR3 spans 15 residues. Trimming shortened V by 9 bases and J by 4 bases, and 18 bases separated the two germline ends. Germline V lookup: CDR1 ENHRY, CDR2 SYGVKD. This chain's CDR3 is CAMGLGREGTGELFF. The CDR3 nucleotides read TGTGCCATGGGCTTGGGGAGAGAAGGCACCGGGGAGCTGTTTTTT.

The CDR3 protein is CASSQLPGQGPGANVLTF. The DNA for the CDR3 is TGTGCCAGCAGCCAATTACCGGGACAGGGGCCTGGGGCCAACGTCCTGACTTTC. The chain links TRBV5-5 to TRBJ2-6; 10 bases fit TRBD1. The CDR3 runs 18 residues. J gave up 2 bases and V 4 bases, and 9 bases lay outside the gene matches. Germline loops: CDR1 SGHKS, CDR2 YYEKEE (reference sequence).

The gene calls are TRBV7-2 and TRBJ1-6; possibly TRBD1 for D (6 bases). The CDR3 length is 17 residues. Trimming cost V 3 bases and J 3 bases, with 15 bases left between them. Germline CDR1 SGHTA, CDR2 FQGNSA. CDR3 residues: CASSLAYRASYNSPLHF. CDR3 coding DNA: TGTGCCAGCAGCTTGGCATACAGGGCGAGCTATAATTCACCCCTCCACTTT.

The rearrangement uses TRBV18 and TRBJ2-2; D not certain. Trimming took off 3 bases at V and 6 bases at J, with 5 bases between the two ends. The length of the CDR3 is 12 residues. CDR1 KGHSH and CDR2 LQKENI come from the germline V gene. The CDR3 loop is CASSPIPGELFF. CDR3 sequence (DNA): TGTGCCAGCTCACCCATCCCCGGGGAGCTGTTTTTT. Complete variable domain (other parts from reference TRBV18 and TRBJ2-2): NAGVMQNPRHLVRRRGQEARLRCSPMKGHSHVYWYRQLPEEGLKFMVYLQKENIIDESGMPKERFSAEFPKEGPSILRIQQVVRGDSAAYFCASSPIPGELFFGEGSRLTVL.

The chain's CDR3 is CSVQFTQGEKLFF. Written as DNA, the CDR3 is TGCAGCGTTCAGTTCACGCAGGGTGAAAAACTGTTTTTT. The rearrangement links TRBV29-1 to TRBJ1-4; D possibly corresponds to TRBD1 (5 bases). Trimming removed 5 bases from V and 7 bases from J, with 14 bases in between. Germline loops: CDR1 SQVTM, CDR2 ANQGSEA. CDR3 length equals 13 residues.

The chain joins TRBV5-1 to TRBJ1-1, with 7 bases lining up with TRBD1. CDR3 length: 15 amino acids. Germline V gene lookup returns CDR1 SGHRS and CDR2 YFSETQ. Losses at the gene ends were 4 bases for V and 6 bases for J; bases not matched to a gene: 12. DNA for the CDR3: TGCGCCAGCAGCGCCGAACAGACAGGGCGCCCTGAAGCTTTCTTT. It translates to CASSAEQTGRPEAFF.

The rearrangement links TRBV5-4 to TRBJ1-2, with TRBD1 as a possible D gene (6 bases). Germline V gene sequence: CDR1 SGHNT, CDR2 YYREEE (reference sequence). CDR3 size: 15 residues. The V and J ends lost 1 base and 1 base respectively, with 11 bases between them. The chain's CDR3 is CASSLKGGNNYGYTF. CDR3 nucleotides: TGTGCCAGCAGCTTGAAAGGGGGTAATAACTATGGCTACACCTTC.

CDR3 bases: TGTGCCAGCTCACTTACGGGACAGGGGGATTCACCCCTCCACTTT. Its translation is CASSLTGQGDSPLHF. The chain joins TRBV18 to TRBJ1-6, with TRBD1 identical over 11 bases. This CDR3 has 15 amino acids. Trimming took 4 bases from V and 8 from J; bases not matched to a gene: 4. Looked up from germline, CDR1 is KGHSH and CDR2 is LQKENI.

CDR3 in DNA: TGTGCCAGCAGTTCACAGGGGGGGTATGGCTACACCTTC. Translation gives CASSSQGGYGYTF. The V gene is TRBV2, the J gene TRBJ1-2; 8 nucleotides line up with TRBD1. This CDR3 has 13 amino acids. The ends lost 5 bases at V and 5 bases at J; junction bases unmatched: 4. Germline V lookup: CDR1 SNHLY, CDR2 FYNNEI.

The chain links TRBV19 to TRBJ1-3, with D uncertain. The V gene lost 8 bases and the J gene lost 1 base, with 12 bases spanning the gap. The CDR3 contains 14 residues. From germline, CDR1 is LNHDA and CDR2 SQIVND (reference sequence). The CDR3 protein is CASSTDESGNTIYF. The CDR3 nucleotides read TGTGCCAGTTCAACTGATGAATCTGGAAACACCATATATTTT. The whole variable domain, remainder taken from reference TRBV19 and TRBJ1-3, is DGGITQSPKYLFRKEGQNVTLSCEQNLNHDAMYWYRQDPGQGLRLIYYSQIVNDFQKGDIAEGYSVSREKKESFPLTVTSAQKNPTAFYLCASSTDESGNTIYFGEGSWLTVV.

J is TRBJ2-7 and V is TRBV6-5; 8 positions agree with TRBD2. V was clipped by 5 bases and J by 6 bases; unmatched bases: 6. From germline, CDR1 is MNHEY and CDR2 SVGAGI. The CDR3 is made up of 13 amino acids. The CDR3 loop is CASSPGLATEQYF. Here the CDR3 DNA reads TGTGCCAGCAGTCCAGGACTAGCAACCGAGCAGTACTTC.

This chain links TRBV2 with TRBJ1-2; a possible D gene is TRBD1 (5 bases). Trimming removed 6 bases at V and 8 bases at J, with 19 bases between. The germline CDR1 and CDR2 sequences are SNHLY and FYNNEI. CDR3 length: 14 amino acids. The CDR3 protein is CASRGGPGEVGYTF. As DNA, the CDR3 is TGTGCCAGCAGGGGGGGACCGGGGGAAGTGGGCTACACCTTC.

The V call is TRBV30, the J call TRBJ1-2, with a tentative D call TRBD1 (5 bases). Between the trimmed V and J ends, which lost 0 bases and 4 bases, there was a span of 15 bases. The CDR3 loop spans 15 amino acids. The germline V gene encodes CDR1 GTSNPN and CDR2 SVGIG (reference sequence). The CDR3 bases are TGTGCCTGGAGTGTTAGTGGGGCCTCCGGCTATGGCTACACCTTC. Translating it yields CAWSVSGASGYGYTF.

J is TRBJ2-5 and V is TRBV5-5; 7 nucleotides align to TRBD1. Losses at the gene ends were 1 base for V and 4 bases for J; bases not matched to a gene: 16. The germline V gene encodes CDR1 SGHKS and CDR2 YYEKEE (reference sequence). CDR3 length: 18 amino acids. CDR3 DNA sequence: TGTGCCAGCAGCTTGTCCCGAACAGGGGACCCTAGGGGAGAGACCCAGTACTTC. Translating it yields CASSLSRTGDPRGETQYF.

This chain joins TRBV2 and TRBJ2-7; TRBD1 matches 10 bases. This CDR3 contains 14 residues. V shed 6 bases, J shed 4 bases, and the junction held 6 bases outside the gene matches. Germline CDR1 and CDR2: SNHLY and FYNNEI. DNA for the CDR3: TGTGCCAGCAGCCCGGGACAGGGGAGGTACGAGCAGTACTTC. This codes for CASSPGQGRYEQYF.

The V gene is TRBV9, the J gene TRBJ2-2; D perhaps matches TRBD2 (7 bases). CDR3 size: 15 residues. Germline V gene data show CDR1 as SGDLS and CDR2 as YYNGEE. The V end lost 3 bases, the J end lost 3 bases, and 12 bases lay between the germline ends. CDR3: CASSETGRDTGELFF. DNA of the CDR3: TGTGCCAGCAGCGAAACAGGGAGGGACACCGGGGAGCTGTTTTTT.